What follows are 6 T cell receptor beta chains derived from one specimen sequenced in a study of identical twins. Each CDR3 protein gets one entry after TCRdb re-called the 5' RACE reads with MiXCR. The sample lists roughly 700,000 distinct CDR3 sequences, less than 10% occurring once. These data were also filed under a second study, of yellow fever vaccine responses in identical twins.

The sequencing sample was made of PBMCs. These receptors all come from a woman younger than 30 in good health.

There are a few counts of this clonotype. V gene TRBV24-1 combines with J gene TRBJ2-3; D is possibly TRBD2 (5 bases). The germline CDR1 and CDR2 sequences are KGHDR and SFDVKD. The CDR3 loop spans 17 amino acids. The V end was cut by 0 bases, the J end by 0 bases, with 12 bases between. The CDR3 DNA sequence: TGTGCCACCAGTGATTTGCAAGGAGGATTCAGCACAGATACGCAGTATTTT. Translated: CATSDLQGGFSTDTQYF.

This clonotype has at least ten counts. The chain recombines TRBV28 with TRBJ1-1, with D perhaps matching TRBD1 (6 bases). Germline V gene data show CDR1 as MDHEN and CDR2 as SYDVKM. Trimming cost V 1 base and J 5 bases, with 11 bases left between them. The CDR3 extends over 14 amino acids. CDR3 amino acids: CASSLSQQGTEAFF. The CDR3 bases are TGTGCCAGCAGTTTATCCCAACAGGGTACTGAAGCTTTCTTT.

This clonotype was recorded a few times. This rearrangement joins TRBV7-2 to TRBJ2-3; TRBD1 matches at 12 bases. V trimming: 0 bases; J trimming: 0 bases; junction bases outside the gene matches: 4. Germline lookup yields CDR1 SGHTA and CDR2 FQGNSA. This CDR3 comprises 18 residues. CDR3 loop: CASSLARDRGLSTDTQYF. The CDR3 DNA is TGTGCCAGCAGCTTAGCCCGGGACAGGGGGCTTAGCACAGATACGCAGTATTTT.

This chain joins TRBV4-3 and TRBJ2-7; TRBD1 agrees at 8 bases. This CDR3 has 15 amino acids. V lost 3 bases, J lost 4 bases, and 8 bases stayed unmatched. Per the germline V gene, CDR1 is LGHNA and CDR2 is YSLEER. CDR3 bases: TGCGCCAGCAGCCAGGACCGAGACAGGGGTTACGAGCAGTACTTC. Its protein is CASSQDRDRGYEQYF.

V is TRBV20-1 and J is TRBJ2-1; 8 bases fit TRBD2. Germline V gene sequence: CDR1 DFQATT, CDR2 SNEGSKA (reference sequence). This CDR3 is 17 amino acids long. The trim removed 3 bases at V and 4 bases at J, leaving 14 bases unmatched. In DNA, the CDR3 is TGCAGTGCTAGTAGCCCGGGGGGGGCCCTAGCATACAATGAGCAGTTCTTC. Residues: CSASSPGGALAYNEQFF.

This clonotype was found a few times. The rearrangement joins TRBV7-6 to TRBJ2-5; D unclear. Germline CDR1 SGHVS, CDR2 FNYEAQ. V was pared by 2 bases and J by 2 bases, with 12 bases between. CDR3 length equals 15 residues. The chain's CDR3 is CASSLLQSPQETQYF. The DNA of the CDR3 is TGTGCCAGCAGCTTACTACAGAGCCCGCAAGAGACCCAGTACTTC.